This T cell receptor beta chain was captured in a study of blood T cell repertoires in COVID-19. In the source study's methods: For nucleated cells, counts were estimated from reference gene primer amplification. The assay was immunoSEQ multiplex PCR, and TCRdb's table has in-frame clones only and misses some. The DNA was the basis for D and trimming; V, J and clone size are from that table. In the table there are around 140,000 clones, roughly 85% of which are singletons. From germline, CDR1 is SGHRS and CDR2 YFSETQ. Trimming took 0 bases from V and 0 from J, leaving 10 bases between them. The CDR3 contains 16 residues. Two negative PCRs, clearance, or symptom resolution were required of recovered Cohort 3 donors.

Sequencing was carried out using PBMCs or T cells enriched from blood (not recorded which). The chain is built from TRBV5-1 and TRBJ1-3; D is unresolved. The TCR sequence derives from a man aged 45-65 years who had recovered from COVID-19. CDR3 nucleotide sequence: TGCGCCAGCAGCTTGGTTACAGAAAGCTCTGGAAACACCATATATTTT. Translation: CASSLVTESSGNTIYF.